This T cell receptor beta chain appears in the sequencing data of a study of regulatory T cells in long-lasting Graves disease. Notes on the study in general: Between persistent patients, roughly 2,600 public clonotypes were shared, exceeding the approximately 870 shared between new patients. Persistent disease samples used TRBV28, TRBJ1-2 and TRBJ2-5 preferentially.

This clonotype has a handful of counts. What it binds is not known. Both iRepertoire HTBI primers and Arm-PCR of CDR3 regions were used to build the TCR beta libraries. In the original processing: Identified segments across samples numbered just over 60 TRBV and about 13 TRBJ. MiXCR, run by TCRdb on the multiplex PCR reads, gives a single entry per CDR3 protein. These V and J calls are TCRdb output, not the study's own analysis. The sample includes around 500,000 distinct CDR3 sequences, around 20% of them seen just once. Time point in this sample: persistent/refractory GD, antithyroid drugs over 5 years with positive TRAb. PBMC-extracted RNA yielded the TCR library. V lost 6 bases and J 2 bases, leaving 13 bases between the germline ends. Germline lookup yields CDR1 KGHDR and CDR2 SFDVKD. This CDR3 has 14 amino acids.

The sequence was obtained from a female donor with Graves disease. V is TRBV24-1 and J is TRBJ2-7; possible D gene TRBD1, 7 bases. The sequencing here drew on peripheral blood mononuclear cells (PBMCs), taken when the disease was refractory, from a patient treated with antithyroid drugs. CDR3 in DNA: TGTGCCACCAGTTCTGCGGGACAGACCTACGAGCAGTACTTC. Its protein product is CATSSAGQTYEQYF.